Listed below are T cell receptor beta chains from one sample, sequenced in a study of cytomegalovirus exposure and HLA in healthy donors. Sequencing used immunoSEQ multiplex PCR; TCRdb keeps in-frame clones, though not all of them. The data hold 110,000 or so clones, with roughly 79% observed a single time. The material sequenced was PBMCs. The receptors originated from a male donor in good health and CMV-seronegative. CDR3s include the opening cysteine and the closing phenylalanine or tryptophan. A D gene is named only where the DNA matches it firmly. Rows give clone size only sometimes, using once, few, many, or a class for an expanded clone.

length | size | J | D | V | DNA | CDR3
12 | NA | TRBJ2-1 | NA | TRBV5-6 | TGTGCCAGCAGTAGGGGTCTTGGAGAGCAGTTCTTC | CASSRGLGEQFF
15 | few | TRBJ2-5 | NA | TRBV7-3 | TGTGCCAGCAGCTTACAGTCAGGCCCCCAAGAGACCCAGTACTTC | CASSLQSGPQETQYF
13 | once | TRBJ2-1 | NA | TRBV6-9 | TGTGCCAGCAGCCCAAGATACTTTTCTGAGCAGTTCTTC | CASSPRYFSEQFF
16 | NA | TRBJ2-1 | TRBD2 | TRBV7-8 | TGTGCCAGCAGCTTAAGTCTGCGGGAGCCCTCAGGGGAGCAGTTCTTC | CASSLSLREPSGEQFF
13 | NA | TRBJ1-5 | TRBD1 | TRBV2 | TGTGCCAGCAGCGACTCAGGGGGGCAGCCCCAGCATTTT | CASSDSGGQPQHF
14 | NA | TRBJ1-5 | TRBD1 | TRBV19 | TGTGCCACCCGGACAGGGGTTAGCAATCAGCCCCAGCATTTT | CATRTGVSNQPQHF
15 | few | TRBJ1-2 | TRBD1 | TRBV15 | TGTGCCACCAGCAGAGATCGGACAGGGAGCGAGGGCTACACCTTC | CATSRDRTGSEGYTF
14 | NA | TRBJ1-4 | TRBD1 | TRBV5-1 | TGCGCCAGCAGCTTAGGACAGGAGCTCGAAAAACTGTTTTTT | CASSLGQELEKLFF
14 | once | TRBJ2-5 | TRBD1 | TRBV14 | TGTGCCAGCAGCCAGGGGACAGTTGGGGAGACCCAGTACTTC | CASSQGTVGETQYF
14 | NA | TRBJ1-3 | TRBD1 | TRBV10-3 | TGTGCCATCAGCGACAGGGTGTTCGGAAACACCATATATTTT | CAISDRVFGNTIYF
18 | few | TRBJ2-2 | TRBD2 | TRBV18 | TGTGCCAGCTCATCCCAAACCAGACTAGCGTCGAACACCGGGGAGCTGTTTTTT | CASSSQTRLASNTGELFF
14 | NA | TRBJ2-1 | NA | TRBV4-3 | TGCGCCAGCAGCCAAGACCCCAGGAACAATGAGCAGTTCTTC | CASSQDPRNNEQFF
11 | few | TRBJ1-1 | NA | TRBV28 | TGTGCCAGCAGCCCCGCGTCGGAAGCTTTCTTT | CASSPASEAFF
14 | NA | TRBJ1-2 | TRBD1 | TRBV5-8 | TGTGCCAGCAGCTCGGACAGGGGACACTATGGCTACACCTTC | CASSSDRGHYGYTF
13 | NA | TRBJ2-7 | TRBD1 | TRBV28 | TGTGCAATACTGACAGGGGTCGGAGCCGAGCAGTACTTC | CAILTGVGAEQYF
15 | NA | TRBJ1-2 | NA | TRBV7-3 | TGTGCCAGCAGTCCCGGTGTGGGGCTCCCTAGAGGCTACACCTTC | CASSPGVGLPRGYTF
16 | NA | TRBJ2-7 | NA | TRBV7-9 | TGTTCCAGCAGCTACCCTCCGACAGGAGACTCCTACGAGCAGTACTTC | CSSSYPPTGDSYEQYF
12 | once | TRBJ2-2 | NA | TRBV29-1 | TGCAGCGTTGAAGTGGCGGCCGGGGAGCTGTTTTTT | CSVEVAAGELFF
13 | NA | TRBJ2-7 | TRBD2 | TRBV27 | TGTGCCAGCAGCCTGACTAGCCGCTACGAGCAGTACTTC | CASSLTSRYEQYF
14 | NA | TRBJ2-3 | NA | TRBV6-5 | TGTGCCAGCAGTTACGGGGGGGGCCCAGATACGCAGTATTTT | CASSYGGGPDTQYF
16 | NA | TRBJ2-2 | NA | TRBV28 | TGTGCCAGCGCACCCTACAGGGAATCTAACACCGGGGAGCTGTTTTTT | CASAPYRESNTGELFF
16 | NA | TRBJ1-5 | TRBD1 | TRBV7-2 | TGTGCCAGCAGCTTGGGGGGACAGGGGGGTTGGGGGGCCCAGCATTTT | CASSLGGQGGWGAQHF
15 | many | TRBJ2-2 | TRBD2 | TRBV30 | TGTGCCTGGAAGGTTGCTAGCGGTGACACCGGGGAGCTGTTTTTT | CAWKVASGDTGELFF
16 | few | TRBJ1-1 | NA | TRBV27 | TGTGCCAGCAGCATGGTCGGGGGTCCACAGAACACTGAAGCTTTCTTT | CASSMVGGPQNTEAFF
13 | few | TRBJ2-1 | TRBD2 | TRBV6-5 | TGTGCCAGCAGGACTAGCGGCTACAATGAGCAGTTCTTC | CASRTSGYNEQFF
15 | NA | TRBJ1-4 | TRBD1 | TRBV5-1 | TGCGCCAGCAGCTTGTCCGGGACAGGGGAAGAAAAACTGTTTTTT | CASSLSGTGEEKLFF
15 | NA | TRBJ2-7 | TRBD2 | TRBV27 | TGTGCCAGCAGCTGGGGACTAGCGGACACCTACGAGCAGTACTTC | CASSWGLADTYEQYF
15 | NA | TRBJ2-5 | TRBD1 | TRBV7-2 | TGTGCCAGCAGCTTATCACGGGGACAGGCGGAGACCCAGTACTTC | CASSLSRGQAETQYF
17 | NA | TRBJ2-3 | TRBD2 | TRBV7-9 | TGTGCCAGCAGCTCTTCAACTAGCGGGAGGGCCTCAGATACGCAGTATTTT | CASSSSTSGRASDTQYF
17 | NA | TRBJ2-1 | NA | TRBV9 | TGTGCCAGCAGCGTAGCAGAAGGGGGTTTTTCCTACAATGAGCAGTTCTTC | CASSVAEGGFSYNEQFF
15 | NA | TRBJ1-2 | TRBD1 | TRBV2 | TGTGCCAGCAGTGTTTCGCTAGACAGGGGATATGGCTACACCTTC | CASSVSLDRGYGYTF
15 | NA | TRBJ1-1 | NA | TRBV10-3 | TGTGCCATCAGTGGACGCGGACAGATGAACACTGAAGCTTTCTTT | CAISGRGQMNTEAFF
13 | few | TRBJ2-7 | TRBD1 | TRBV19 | TGTGCCAGTAGCGAGACAGGGGCCTACGAGCAGTACTTC | CASSETGAYEQYF
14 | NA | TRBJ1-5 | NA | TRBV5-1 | TGCGCCAGCAGCTTGGGGGCAGGGGATCAGCCCCAGCATTTT | CASSLGAGDQPQHF
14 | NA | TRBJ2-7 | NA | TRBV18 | TGTGCCAGCTCCCCCTCAGCGACCTACTACGAGCAGTACTTC | CASSPSATYYEQYF
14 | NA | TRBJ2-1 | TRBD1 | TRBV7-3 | TGTGCCAGCAGCAAGGGACAGCCGGTCAATGAGCAGTTCTTC | CASSKGQPVNEQFF
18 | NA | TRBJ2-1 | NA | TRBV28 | TGTGCCAGCAGTTCCCGCAGAAGGACTTTTCGAACATACAATGAGCAGTTCTTC | CASSSRRRTFRTYNEQFF
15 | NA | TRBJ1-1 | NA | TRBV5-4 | TGTGCCAGCACCTCTCCGCTGGAGGGGAACACTGAAGCTTTCTTT | CASTSPLEGNTEAFF
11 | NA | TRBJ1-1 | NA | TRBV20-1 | TGCAGTGCTAGAGGGGGGGGCCAAGCTTTCTTT | CSARGGGQAFF
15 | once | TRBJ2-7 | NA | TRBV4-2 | TGTGCCAGCAGCATTTCCGGGACAATCTCCTACGAGCAGTACTTC | CASSISGTISYEQYF